This T cell receptor beta chain comes out of a study of cytomegalovirus exposure and HLA in healthy donors. The PCR contained 60 Vbeta and 13 Jbeta primers. TCRdb keeps only in-frame clones here, not all; method: immunoSEQ multiplex PCR. In the table there are about 200,000 clones, approximately 86% of which are singletons. A few counts support this clone. Trimming shortened V by 3 bases and J by 5 bases, and 13 bases separated the two germline ends. The CDR3 runs to 14 residues. Germline loops: CDR1 SGHTA, CDR2 FQGTGA. Sequenced input: PBMCs. This receptor was obtained from a woman in her 30s in good health and CMV-seronegative. V usage is TRBV7-3 and J usage is TRBJ1-1; TRBD1 might be the D (6 bases). The CDR3 region has the DNA TGTGCCAGCAGCTTGCAGGGAGGGGGAACTGAAGCTTTCTTT. It codes for CASSLQGGGTEAFF.